The T cell receptor (beta chain) under discussion was sequenced for a study of naive and memory T cell subsets. Both TRBC1 and TRBC2 were covered by a beta constant-region primer of two equimolar oligonucleotides. Nested alpha and beta constant-region primers with the SP2 primer drove four PCR rounds on ligated cDNA. TCRdb analysed the UMI-ligation and nested PCR reads with MiXCR anew, one entry per CDR3 protein. The sample contains fewer than 150,000 distinct CDR3 sequences, approximately 21% of which appear only once. A few counts support this clonotype. What it binds is unknown. General study findings and limits: RNA-based TCR counts may shift with T cell activation and differentiation. A few larger clonotypes appeared in naive repertoires, especially CD8, possibly memory cells re-expressing CD45RA.

CD4+ T cell IFNgamma after overnight CMV lysate exposure gave donor CMV status. Sequential positive selection took CD4 T cells first, then CD8 T cells. Cells stained for CD3, CD4, CD8, CD45RA and CD27 were sorted into four subsets. Trimming left V 6 bases short and J 0 bases short, with 11 bases between. Germline V gene data show CDR1 as SEHNR and CDR2 as FQNEAQ (reference sequence). The CDR3 sequence is 14 residues long. The sequenced sample was naive CD8+ T cells from blood. This TCR came from a human donor in good health. The chain links TRBV7-9 to TRBJ1-1; a weak D match, TRBD1 (6 bases). This CDR3 is CASRGTRLNTEAFF. DNA for the CDR3: TGTGCCAGCAGAGGGACACGATTGAACACTGAAGCTTTCTTT.